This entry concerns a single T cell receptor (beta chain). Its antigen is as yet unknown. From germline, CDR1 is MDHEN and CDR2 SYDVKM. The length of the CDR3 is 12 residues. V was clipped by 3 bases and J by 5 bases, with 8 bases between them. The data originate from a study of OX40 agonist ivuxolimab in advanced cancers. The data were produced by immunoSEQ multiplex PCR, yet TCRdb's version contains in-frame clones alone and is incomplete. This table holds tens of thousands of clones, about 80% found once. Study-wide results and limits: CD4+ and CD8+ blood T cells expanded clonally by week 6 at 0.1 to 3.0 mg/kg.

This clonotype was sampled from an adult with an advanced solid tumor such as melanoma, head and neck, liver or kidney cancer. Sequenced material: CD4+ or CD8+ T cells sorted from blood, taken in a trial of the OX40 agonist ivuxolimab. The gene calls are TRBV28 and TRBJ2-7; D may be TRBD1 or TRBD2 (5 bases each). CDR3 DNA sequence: TGTGCCAGCAGTTTTATGGGGGACGAGCAGTACTTC. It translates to CASSFMGDEQYF. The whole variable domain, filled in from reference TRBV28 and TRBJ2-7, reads DVKVTQSSRYLVKRTGEKVFLECVQDMDHENMFWYRQDPGLGLRLIYFSYDVKMKEKGDIPEGYSVSREKKERFSLILESASTNQTSMYLCASSFMGDEQYFGPGTRLTVT.